Included here is one T cell receptor beta chain sequence, with context. This specimen belongs to a study of control samples from healthy donors and cancer patients. Here immunoSEQ multiplex PCR was the method, and the copy in TCRdb shows in-frame clones only, minus some. The sample gives about 160,000 clones, under 96% of which show up once; over 0.9% is in the top ten. The TCR was taken from a woman aged 25 to 45 in good health. Sequenced: blood.

The CDR3 is CASSRSGRVEQFF. CDR3 in DNA: TGTGCCAGCAGCCGTAGCGGGAGGGTCGAGCAGTTCTTC. This rearrangement joins TRBV7-2 to TRBJ2-1, with 11 bases lining up with TRBD2. From germline, CDR1 is SGHTA and CDR2 FQGNSA. V lost 5 bases, J lost 10 bases, and 4 bases stayed unmatched. The CDR3 is made up of 13 amino acids.